Listed here is a single TCR beta chain. Its antigen has not been determined. No base qualities exist here, and no much larger clone lies one base off it. Library preparation used the immunoSEQ multiplex PCR assay. RNA was extracted from all samples and reverse transcribed into cDNA as template for TCR sequencing. First-strand cDNA was synthesized with SuperScript III using a 2:1 mix of oligo-dT and random hexamers. A synthetic immune receptor repertoire was used to assess amplification bias, and residual bias was removed computationally. Per the original workflow: Raw reads were preprocessed for error removal, and CDR3 was defined according to IMGT conventions as running from the conserved cysteine to phenylalanine. Clonality was calculated as 1 minus Shannon entropy normalized by log2 of the number of productive unique TCRs. Whether scalp clones were CD4 or CD8 was inferred by matching scalp TCRbeta sequences against CD4 and CD8 repertoires sorted from blood. Held by TCRdb, this immuneACCESS table contains in-frame sequences only and omits some clones. Under half of the omission traces to an unresolved V gene where checked; the cause of the rest is unknown. V, J and clone size are taken as reported in that table, and D and trimming were inferred from the DNA itself. A total of roughly 120,000 clones appear in this sample, around 56% of them only once. 0.46% of the sample is in the top ten clones.

This entry is derived from a study of CD8+ T cells in alopecia areata (dated by TCRdb to the late 2010s). Background on the whole study: Treated patients were enrolled in an open-label pilot trial of oral tofacitinib at 5 to 10 mg twice daily for moderate-to-severe alopecia areata. Patients stayed on tofacitinib for 6 to 18 months and then had 6 months of follow-up off drug so that delayed response and recurrence could be assessed. Disease severity in treated patients was measured with the SALT score, which quantifies the percentage of affected scalp surface area. High-throughput TCRbeta sequencing was used to examine T cell clonal expansion in alopecia areata in both the C3H/HeJ mouse model and human patients. In humans, TCRbeta sequencing was performed on scalp tissue and on sorted CD4+ and CD8+ peripheral blood T cells from healthy controls and from patients with patchy or totalis/universalis alopecia areata. Patients on tofacitinib were biopsied at baseline and after 4 and 24 weeks of treatment, and several of the patients also had a later scalp biopsy. Clonality in the scalp was compared among normal scalp (n=4), patchy alopecia areata scalp (n=8), and alopecia totalis/universalis scalp (n=8). The RNA source kit depended on sample type: the PAXgene miRNA kit for fixed scalp, the miRNeasy kit for PBMCs, and the RNeasy kit for mouse skin. immunoSEQ multiplex PCR using 35 Vbeta forward primers and 13 Jbeta reverse primers was used to amplify TCRbeta CDR3 regions. Points the paper makes about the study in general: Lesional scalp, especially in alopecia totalis/universalis, showed higher clonality and more expanded CD8+ clones than normal scalp, suggesting antigenic drive. Tofacitinib significantly lowered scalp clonality and the number of expanded CD8+ clones among the top 100 scalp clones. Many expanded lesional clones persisted in scalp and blood during tofacitinib treatment, which may partly explain relapse after stopping treatment. Shared TCR sequences between patients were less evident than in mice, which may be partly attributable to HLA diversity in the patient population. Unlike mouse skin, which is dominated by gammadelta T cells, normal human skin has resident alphabeta T cells that are also sequenced, and this complicates analysis of the scalp TCR repertoire. Because the treated cohort was small and included a single nonresponder, larger studies are needed to assess links between baseline CD8+ expansion and response.

According to the germline V gene, CDR1 reads MNHEY and CDR2 reads SVGAGI. V is shortened by 0 bases, J by 9 bases, and the region joining them spans 12 bases. From cysteine to phenylalanine, the CDR3 is 14 amino acids long. The entry retains the CDR3 DNA only, 42 bases that are in frame from base 1. What this sample's time point label stands for: about 4 weeks on oral tofacitinib. The treatment or condition label for this specimen denotes: oral pan-JAK inhibitor, 5-10 mg twice daily. From alopecia areata patients, peripheral blood was collected along with lesional scalp punch biopsies. PBMCs were isolated by density centrifugation and stained for CD3, CD4 and CD8, and CD4+ and CD8+ T cells were sorted on a FACSAria.

This sequence was found in a human donor with alopecia areata. The sequence joins TRBV6-5 to TRBJ2-1; the D region possibly corresponds to TRBD1 (7 bases align). Sequenced material: CD4+ T cells sorted from blood, taken at week 4, from a patient treated with tofacitinib. The CDR3 is CASSYSRGRSEQFF. Here is the DNA: TGTGCCAGCAGTTACTCCAGGGGGAGGAGTGAGCAGTTCTTC.